A selection of T cell receptor beta chains follows, all from one sample in a study of shared T cell receptors in the human thymus. Sequenced by immunoSEQ multiplex PCR; TCRdb stores in-frame clones only, minus some. The data contain 600,000 to 900,000 clones, approximately 85% of them seen just once; the ten biggest clones take up more than 0.008%. These data are also associated with another study on human thymus T cells.

What was sequenced was thymocytes. Every receptor here comes from a girl under two years old with a congenital heart defect. The CDR3 runs from the conserved cysteine through the conserved F or W. A D gene is named only where the DNA matches it firmly.

CDR3 protein: CASSPRTAAYEQYF
D gene: .
J gene: TRBJ2-7
V gene: TRBV7-2

CDR3 protein: CASSLGGGILSYEQYF
D gene: .
J gene: TRBJ2-7
V gene: TRBV7-2

CDR3 protein: CSVGARGGYTF
D gene: .
J gene: TRBJ1-2
V gene: TRBV29-1

CDR3 protein: CASSLGGVQRNQPQHF
D gene: .
J gene: TRBJ1-5
V gene: TRBV28

CDR3 protein: CASSYSSGGNYEQYF
D gene: TRBD2
J gene: TRBJ2-7
V gene: TRBV7-2

CDR3 protein: CASSPGQGLTDTQYF
D gene: .
J gene: TRBJ2-3
V gene: TRBV5-5

CDR3 protein: CASSSGFLNTGELFF
D gene: .
J gene: TRBJ2-2
V gene: TRBV7-3

CDR3 protein: CAISHPGQKTYEQYF
D gene: TRBD1
J gene: TRBJ2-7
V gene: TRBV10-3

CDR3 protein: CASLPRTGRNRNEKLFF
D gene: TRBD1
J gene: TRBJ1-4
V gene: TRBV28

CDR3 protein: CASSSATRTRRWVF
D gene: TRBD2
J gene: TRBJ2-1
V gene: TRBV28

CDR3 protein: CASTPTMRQETQYF
D gene: .
J gene: TRBJ2-5
V gene: TRBV6-6

CDR3 protein: CASSQGANLRRGNQPQHF
D gene: .
J gene: TRBJ1-5
V gene: TRBV4-2

CDR3 protein: CASSLTQGVNTEAFF
D gene: .
J gene: TRBJ1-1
V gene: TRBV4-3

CDR3 protein: CASSAGTAQSGANVLTF
D gene: TRBD1
J gene: TRBJ2-6
V gene: TRBV18

CDR3 protein: CASSQGRLRRLYGYTF
D gene: .
J gene: TRBJ1-2
V gene: TRBV4-1

CDR3 protein: CASSVEEGVTFEQYF
D gene: .
J gene: TRBJ2-7
V gene: TRBV9

CDR3 protein: CASSIVVWGREFF
D gene: .
J gene: TRBJ2-1
V gene: TRBV19

CDR3 protein: CAISESQGTEAFF
D gene: .
J gene: TRBJ1-1
V gene: TRBV10-3

CDR3 protein: CASSYLQGSLGNTIYF
D gene: TRBD1
J gene: TRBJ1-3
V gene: TRBV6-6

CDR3 protein: CASRLVDRRDRVGEKLFF
D gene: .
J gene: TRBJ1-4
V gene: TRBV12-2

CDR3 protein: CAWHREGVIGDTEAFF
D gene: .
J gene: TRBJ1-1
V gene: TRBV30

CDR3 protein: CASSKYRVGSAEDEAFF
D gene: .
J gene: TRBJ1-1
V gene: TRBV25-1

CDR3 protein: CASSPLDRGTDTQYF
D gene: TRBD1
J gene: TRBJ2-3
V gene: TRBV14

CDR3 protein: CASSLQESYKQYF
D gene: .
J gene: TRBJ2-7
V gene: TRBV6-6

CDR3 protein: CASSPRGTFREGANYGYTF
D gene: .
J gene: TRBJ1-2
V gene: TRBV7-9

CDR3 protein: CASRGGLVETQYF
D gene: .
J gene: TRBJ2-5
V gene: TRBV27

CDR3 protein: CASSVAFGATSPDTQYF
D gene: .
J gene: TRBJ2-3
V gene: TRBV6-1

CDR3 protein: CASSNRVPDNEQFF
D gene: .
J gene: TRBJ2-1
V gene: TRBV10-2

CDR3 protein: CASSVGRWPDRGSYEQYF
D gene: TRBD1
J gene: TRBJ2-7
V gene: TRBV9

CDR3 protein: CASSIRGHSPTGGYTF
D gene: .
J gene: TRBJ1-2
V gene: TRBV27

CDR3 protein: CASSWDRGLTEAFF
D gene: TRBD1
J gene: TRBJ1-1
V gene: TRBV7-2

CDR3 protein: CASSASVQPQHF
D gene: .
J gene: TRBJ1-5
V gene: TRBV2

CDR3 protein: CASSFFRNQPQHF
D gene: .
J gene: TRBJ1-5
V gene: TRBV28

CDR3 protein: CASSGAGDTGELFF
D gene: .
J gene: TRBJ2-2
V gene: TRBV6-1

CDR3 protein: CAWNEFMNTEAFF
D gene: .
J gene: TRBJ1-1
V gene: TRBV30

CDR3 protein: CASARRQRSTGELFF
D gene: .
J gene: TRBJ2-2
V gene: TRBV14

CDR3 protein: CASSYHSRTLNYGYTF
D gene: .
J gene: TRBJ1-2
V gene: TRBV11-2